This is a list of T cell receptor beta chains from one sample in a study of vaccination and CD4 T cells after COVID-19. These receptors are not linked to any known antigen. Each CDR3 protein gets one entry after TCRdb re-called the PCR reads with MiXCR. The data hold approximately 13,000 distinct CDR3 sequences, with less than 80% observed a single time. The sequencing input was CD4+ T cells from blood, cultured in vitro. All receptors derive from a human donor who had recovered from COVID-19. CDR3s include the opening cysteine and the closing phenylalanine or tryptophan. D genes are given only for firm matches. The size entry is marked missing in some rows and otherwise reads once, few, many or a size class.

>TRBV5-1|TRBJ2-7|TRBD2|once
TGCGCCAGCAGCCTAACTCCGGGACTAGCGGGAGTTAACGAGCAGTACTTC
CASSLTPGLAGVNEQYF
>TRBV7-3|TRBJ2-1|TRBD1|.
TGTGCCAGCAGCCCACACCGGGACAGGGGCGACAATGAGCAGTTCTTC
CASSPHRDRGDNEQFF
>TRBV19|TRBJ2-1|.|.
TGTGCCAGTAGTATAGGCAGGGGCTCCTACAATGAGCAGTTCTTC
CASSIGRGSYNEQFF
>TRBV27|TRBJ2-2|TRBD2|.
TGTGCCAGCAGGACGGTGACTAGCGGGACTGGGAACACCGGGGAGCTGTTTTTT
CASRTVTSGTGNTGELFF
>TRBV27|TRBJ2-1|.|.
TGTGCCAGCAGCCCAAGAGGATATTTAGGGACCCGCTATAATGAGCAGTTCTTC
CASSPRGYLGTRYNEQFF
>TRBV10-3|TRBJ1-2|TRBD1|few
TGTGCCATCAGTGAGTCGACCGGGACAGGGGATGGCTACACCTTC
CAISESTGTGDGYTF
>TRBV11-3|TRBJ2-2|TRBD2|.
TGTGCCAGCAGCTTAGTTTCAGGAGGGACTAGCGGGGAGCTGTTTTTT
CASSLVSGGTSGELFF
>TRBV12-3/TRBV12-4|TRBJ1-1|TRBD1|.
TGTGCCAGCAGAACAGGGGTATCGGCTTTCTTT
CASRTGVSAFF
>TRBV7-9|TRBJ1-2|.|.
TGTGCCAGCAGCTTTCGCCAGGGTGGTACTAACTATGGCTACACCTTC
CASSFRQGGTNYGYTF
>TRBV21-1|TRBJ2-1|.|few
TGTGCCAGCAGCATCGACAAGCTAGCGGGGGCTTACAATGAGCAGTTCTTC
CASSIDKLAGAYNEQFF
>TRBV15|TRBJ2-1|TRBD2|.
TGTGCCACCAGCAGCCGGGGGGGAGCTTACAATGAGCAGTTCTTC
CATSSRGGAYNEQFF
>TRBV5-6|TRBJ2-7|TRBD2|.
TGTGCCAGCAGCCCTGGTACTAGCGGGAGAACGAAGCAGTACTTC
CASSPGTSGRTKQYF
>TRBV20-1|TRBJ2-7|TRBD2|.
TGCAGTGCTCCTGGTGGCGGGACTAACGAGCAGTACTTC
CSAPGGGTNEQYF
>TRBV4-1|TRBJ1-2|.|.
TGCGCCAGCAGCCAAACAGGAATGGTGGGAGGCTACACCTTC
CASSQTGMVGGYTF
>TRBV10-3|TRBJ2-6|TRBD1|.
TGTGCCATCAGTGAGCGGGGACAGGGGATGTTAGACGTCCTGACTTTC
CAISERGQGMLDVLTF
>TRBV18|TRBJ1-5|.|.
TGTGCCAGCTCAATGGACCGGAATCAGCCCCAGCATTTT
CASSMDRNQPQHF
>TRBV7-8|TRBJ2-7|TRBD2|.
TGTGCCAGCAGCTCGGGGGGGGGATACTACGAGCAGTACTTC
CASSSGGGYYEQYF
>TRBV7-9|TRBJ2-1|TRBD2|.
TGTGCCAGCAGCTCGACTAGCGGGAAATACAATGAGCAGTTCTTC
CASSSTSGKYNEQFF
>TRBV7-9|TRBJ1-1|TRBD1|.
TGTGCCAGCAGCTTAACAGGGGAGGCTTTCTTT
CASSLTGEAFF
>TRBV20-1|TRBJ1-1|.|.
TGCAGTGCTAGAGATTGGGATTCTGAAGCTTTCTTT
CSARDWDSEAFF
>TRBV7-2|TRBJ2-4|.|.
TGTGCCAGCAGCCCAAAACAGGGATGGGAAAACATTCAGTACTTC
CASSPKQGWENIQYF
>TRBV6-1|TRBJ2-7|.|few
TGTGCCAGCAGATCAACAGGGCACTCCTACGAGCAGTACTTC
CASRSTGHSYEQYF
>TRBV2|TRBJ2-7|TRBD2|.
TGTGCCAGCGGGACTAGCGGGAGAGGGCAGTACTTC
CASGTSGRGQYF
>TRBV5-1|TRBJ2-7|.|few
TGCGCCAGCAGCTTGGATTCAGGACCCTACGAGCAGTACTTC
CASSLDSGPYEQYF
>TRBV5-1|TRBJ1-1|TRBD1|.
TGCGCCAGCAGCCTACAGATGGGACAGGGTGGGGCTGAAGCTTTCTTT
CASSLQMGQGGAEAFF
>TRBV30|TRBJ1-3|.|few
TGTGCCTGGACACACGACAGGGGAAACACCATATATTTT
CAWTHDRGNTIYF
>TRBV11-3|TRBJ2-1|TRBD1|medium-sized
TGTGCCAGCAGCCGGACAGGCGCTTCCTACAATGAGCAGTTCTTC
CASSRTGASYNEQFF
>TRBV11-3|TRBJ2-5|.|.
TGTGCCAGCAGCTTAGGTCCGGGAGAGCAAGAGACCCAGTACTTC
CASSLGPGEQETQYF
>TRBV2|TRBJ2-5|TRBD2|.
TGTGCCAGCACCCCTTGGGCCCGACTAGCGGGAGGGGAAGAGACCCAGTACTTC
CASTPWARLAGGEETQYF
>TRBV20-1|TRBJ2-7|.|.
TGCAGTGCTAGAGGGGGGCATTCTTACGAGCAGTACTTC
CSARGGHSYEQYF
>TRBV2|TRBJ1-6|.|.
TGTGCCAGCAGTGAGATCCAGGGAATCGATTCACCCCTCCACTTT
CASSEIQGIDSPLHF
>TRBV10-1|TRBJ2-2|.|.
TGCGCCAGCAGTGAGAGTATAGGGGGGACCGGGGAGCTGTTTTTT
CASSESIGGTGELFF
>TRBV20-1|TRBJ1-1|.|few
TGCAGTGCTAGACCCTTAAACACTGAAGCTTTCTTT
CSARPLNTEAFF
>TRBV28|TRBJ1-1|.|few
TGTGCCAGCAGTCGCCAATACGGTGAAGCTTTCTTT
CASSRQYGEAFF
>TRBV2|TRBJ1-2|.|.
TGTGCCAGCAGTGAAGGGGTTGGCAACTATGGCTACACCTTC
CASSEGVGNYGYTF
>TRBV20-1|TRBJ2-1|TRBD2|once
TGCAGTGCTAGAGCTAGCGGGCGGGATGAGCAGTTCTTC
CSARASGRDEQFF
>TRBV20-1|TRBJ1-1|.|few
TGCAGTGCTTCGCACCGGTCTGGAGCTTTCTTT
CSASHRSGAFF
>TRBV20-1|TRBJ2-7|TRBD2|.
TGCAGTGCTAGAGTTGGGGGGGATAAACGGTCCGAGCAGTACTTC
CSARVGGDKRSEQYF
>TRBV6-1|TRBJ2-7|.|.
TGTGCCAGCAGGGAGAGCTCCTACGAGCAGTACTTC
CASRESSYEQYF
>TRBV20-1|TRBJ2-1|TRBD2|.
TGCAGTGCTCCACCTTGGTCTAGCGGGAGTGGCAATGAGCAGTTCTTC
CSAPPWSSGSGNEQFF
>TRBV7-2|TRBJ2-5|.|.
TGTGCCAGCAGCTTAGCGCTAAGCGGCGGGCAAGAGACCCAGTACTTC
CASSLALSGGQETQYF
>TRBV7-9|TRBJ2-5|TRBD1|.
TGTGCCAGCAGCTTACGGACAGGGTCCCAAGAGACCCAGTACTTC
CASSLRTGSQETQYF
>TRBV6-2/TRBV6-3|TRBJ1-5|TRBD1|.
TGTGCCAGCAGTTACACTTGGGACAGGGGGCGTCTAGACAATCAGCCCCAGCATTTT
CASSYTWDRGRLDNQPQHF
>TRBV20-1|TRBJ2-5|TRBD2|few
TGCAGTGCTAGGGCGGGAGTGTTACAAGAGACCCAGTACTTC
CSARAGVLQETQYF
>TRBV15|TRBJ1-3|TRBD1|.
TGTGCCACCAGCAGAGCGTGGACAGGCTCACCCCGCTCTGGAAACACCATATATTTT
CATSRAWTGSPRSGNTIYF
>TRBV5-4|TRBJ1-6|.|.
TGTGCCAGCAGCGCCCGGGACTATAATTCACCCCTCCACTTT
CASSARDYNSPLHF
>TRBV20-1|TRBJ2-3|.|.
TGCAGCCTGGCCGGCTTAGACACAGATACGCAGTATTTT
CSLAGLDTDTQYF
>TRBV7-3|TRBJ2-5|.|.
TGTGCCAGCAGCCTACAAGGAGGCAAAGAGACCCAGTACTTC
CASSLQGGKETQYF
>TRBV11-2|TRBJ2-1|.|.
TGTGCCAGCAGCTTTCTGACGGGAAGGGTCAATGAGCAGTTCTTC
CASSFLTGRVNEQFF
>TRBV24-1|TRBJ2-5|.|.
TGTGCCACCAGTGATCAAAGCTCGGGGGCGGGGGAGACCCAGTACTTC
CATSDQSSGAGETQYF
>TRBV20-1|TRBJ1-5|TRBD1|.
TGCAGTGCTAGGCATGGGACAGGGTATCAGCCCCAGCATTTT
CSARHGTGYQPQHF
>TRBV5-4|TRBJ2-1|TRBD2|.
TGTGCCAGCAGCCCGGACACTAGCGGGAGGGCTTATGAGCAGTTCTTC
CASSPDTSGRAYEQFF
>TRBV10-3|TRBJ1-6|.|.
TGTGCCATCAGTGAGGCCCCAACAGTAGAACCCTATAATTCACCCCTCCACTTT
CAISEAPTVEPYNSPLHF
>TRBV7-2|TRBJ1-1|.|.
TGTGCCAGCAGGAGACAGCCGAACACTGAAGCTTTCTTT
CASRRQPNTEAFF
>TRBV27|TRBJ1-5|.|.
TGTGCCAGCGCCTTGGCCCGGCAGGGTGACTATCAGCCCCAGCATTTT
CASALARQGDYQPQHF
>TRBV20-1|TRBJ2-5|TRBD2|.
TGCAGTGCTAGAGGCACTAGCGGCCCCCAAGAGACCCAGTACTTC
CSARGTSGPQETQYF
>TRBV4-3|TRBJ2-6|.|.
TGCGCCAGCAGCCAAGATCGGGCAGGGACAGGGGCCAACGTCCTGACTTTC
CASSQDRAGTGANVLTF
>TRBV20-1|TRBJ1-1|.|.
TGCCTCGTCCGGAGGGGCGGTATGAACACTGAAGCTTTCTTT
CLVRRGGMNTEAFF
>TRBV10-3|TRBJ2-1|TRBD2|.
TGTGCCATCAGTGCTAGCGGGAGGGGGGATGAGCAGTTCTTC
CAISASGRGDEQFF
>TRBV27|TRBJ1-5|.|.
TGTGCCAGCAGTCCGCGCGACGGCCCCAATCAGCCCCAGCATTTT
CASSPRDGPNQPQHF